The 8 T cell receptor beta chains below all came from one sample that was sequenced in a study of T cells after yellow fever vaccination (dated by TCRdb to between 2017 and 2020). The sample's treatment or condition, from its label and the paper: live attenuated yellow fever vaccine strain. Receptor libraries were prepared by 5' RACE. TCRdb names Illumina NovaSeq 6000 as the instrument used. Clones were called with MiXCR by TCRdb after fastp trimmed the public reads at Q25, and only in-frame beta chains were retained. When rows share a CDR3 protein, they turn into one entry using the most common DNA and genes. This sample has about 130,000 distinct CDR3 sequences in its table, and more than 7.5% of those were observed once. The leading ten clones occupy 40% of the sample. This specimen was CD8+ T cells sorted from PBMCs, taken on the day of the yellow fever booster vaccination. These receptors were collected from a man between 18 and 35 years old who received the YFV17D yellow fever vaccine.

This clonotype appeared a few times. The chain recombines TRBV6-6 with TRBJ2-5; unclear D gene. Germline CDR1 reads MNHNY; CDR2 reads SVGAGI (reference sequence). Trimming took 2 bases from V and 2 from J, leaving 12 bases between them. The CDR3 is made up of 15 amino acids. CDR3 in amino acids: CASSYQVAAQETQYF. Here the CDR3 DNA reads TGTGCCAGCAGTTACCAGGTGGCTGCGCAAGAGACCCAGTACTTC.

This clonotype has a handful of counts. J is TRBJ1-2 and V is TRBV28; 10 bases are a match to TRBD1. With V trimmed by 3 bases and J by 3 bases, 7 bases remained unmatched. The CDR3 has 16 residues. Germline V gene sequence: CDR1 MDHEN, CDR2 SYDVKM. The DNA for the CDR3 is TGTGCCAGCAGTTTCGGGACAGGGGCCTGGGACTATGGCTACACCTTC. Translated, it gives CASSFGTGAWDYGYTF.

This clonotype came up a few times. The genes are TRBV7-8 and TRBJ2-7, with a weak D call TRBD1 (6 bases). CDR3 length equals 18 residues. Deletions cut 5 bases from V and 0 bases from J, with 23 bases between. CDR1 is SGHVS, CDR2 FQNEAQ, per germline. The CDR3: CASSDNPTGSRGSYEQYF. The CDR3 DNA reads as TGTGCCAGCAGCGACAATCCGACGGGGTCCAGGGGCTCCTACGAGCAGTACTTC. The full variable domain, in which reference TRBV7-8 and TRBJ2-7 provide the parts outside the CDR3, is GAGVSQSPRYKVAKRGQDVALRCDPISGHVSLFWYQQALGQGPEFLTYFQNEAQLDKSGLPSDRFFAERPEGSVSTLKIQRTQQEDSAVYLCASSDNPTGSRGSYEQYFGPGTRLTVT.

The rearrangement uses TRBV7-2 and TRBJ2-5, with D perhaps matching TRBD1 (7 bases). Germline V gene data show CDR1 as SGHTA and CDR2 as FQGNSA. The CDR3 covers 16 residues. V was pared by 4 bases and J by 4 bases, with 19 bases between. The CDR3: CASSSGPGGLGETQYF. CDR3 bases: TGTGCCAGCAGCTCCGGTCCAGGGGGGTTAGGAGAGACCCAGTACTTC. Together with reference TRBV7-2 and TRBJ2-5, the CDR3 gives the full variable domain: GAGVSQSPSNKVTEKGKDVELRCDPISGHTALYWYRQSLGQGLEFLIYFQGNSAPDKSGLPSDRFSAERTGGSVSTLTIQRTQQEDSAVYLCASSSGPGGLGETQYFGPGTRLLVL.

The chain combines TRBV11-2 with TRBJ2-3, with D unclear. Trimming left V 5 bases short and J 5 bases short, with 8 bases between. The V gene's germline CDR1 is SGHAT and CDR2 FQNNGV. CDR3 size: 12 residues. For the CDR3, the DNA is TGTGCCAGCAGCCCTGCGGTAGATACGCAGTATTTT. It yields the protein CASSPAVDTQYF.

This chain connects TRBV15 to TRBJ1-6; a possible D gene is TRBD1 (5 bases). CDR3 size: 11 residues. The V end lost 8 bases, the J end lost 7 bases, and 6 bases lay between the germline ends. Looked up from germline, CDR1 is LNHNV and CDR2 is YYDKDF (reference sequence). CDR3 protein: CATGGNSPLHF. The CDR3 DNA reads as TGTGCCACCGGGGGGAATTCACCCCTCCACTTT.

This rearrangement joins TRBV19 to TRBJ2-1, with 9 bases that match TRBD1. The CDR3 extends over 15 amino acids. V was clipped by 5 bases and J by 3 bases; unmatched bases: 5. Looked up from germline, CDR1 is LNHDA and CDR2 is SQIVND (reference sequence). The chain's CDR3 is CASSLGTGNYNEQFF. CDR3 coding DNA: TGTGCCAGTAGTCTCGGGACAGGGAACTACAATGAGCAGTTCTTC.

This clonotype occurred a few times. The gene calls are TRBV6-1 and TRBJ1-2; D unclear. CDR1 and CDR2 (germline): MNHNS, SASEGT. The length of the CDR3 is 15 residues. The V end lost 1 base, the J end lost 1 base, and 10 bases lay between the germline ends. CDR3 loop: CASSEVVSYNYGYTF. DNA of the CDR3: TGTGCCAGCAGTGAAGTGGTCAGTTATAACTATGGCTACACCTTC.